Many counts were recorded for the clone carrying this T cell receptor (beta chain). This sample stems from a study of T cells after yellow fever vaccination. One entry per CDR3 protein, called by TCRdb with MiXCR from the 5' RACE reads. The sample contains 27,000 or so distinct CDR3 sequences, 4% to 5% of which appear only once. Study-wide results and caveats: Sequencing of sorted memory subsets on day 0 failed to detect almost all vaccine-responding clonotypes. FACS-sorted repertoires might harbor abundant contaminating clonotypes from the bulk population.

The CDR3 covers 14 residues. V gave up 5 bases and J gave up 6 bases; unmatched junction bases: 11. Germline CDR1 and CDR2: DFQATT and SNEGSKA (reference sequence). The TCR was taken from a man aged 18 to 35 who received the YFV17D yellow fever vaccine. The chain uses TRBV20-1 and TRBJ2-7, with 9 bases aligning to TRBD1. Sequenced material: PBMCs, either bulk or a sorted T-cell subset (CD4+, CD8+, memory, or dextramer-sorted; not recorded which), taken on the day of the yellow fever booster vaccination. The CDR3 sequence is CSARTSGQGPEQYF. CDR3 DNA: TGCAGTGCTCGAACATCGGGACAGGGTCCCGAGCAGTACTTC.